These T cell receptor beta chains were read from a single sample in a study of graft-versus-host responses after intestinal transplantation. Antigens for these TCRs are unknown. Measured with immunoSEQ multiplex PCR; TCRdb has only the in-frame clones, and not every one. The sample lists roughly 73,000 clones, around 87% seen once, with 7.5% to 8.5% in the top ten. This specimen consisted of unstimulated CD8+ T cells sorted from spleen or lymph node cells, obtained before transplant. These receptors were collected from a human donor who was the organ donor for an intestinal transplant. Each CDR3 is given with its conserved first and last residue. The order of the fields is J gene, CDR3 length, V gene, D gene, clone size, CDR3 protein, CDR3 DNA. The D gene is left open where the match is weak. Expanded clones are given a class, and other clones once, few, many or no size at all.

>TRBJ1-5|16|TRBV4-1|.|.
CASSQGSGDSNQPQHF
TGCGCCAGCAGCCAAGGATCGGGGGATAGCAATCAGCCCCAGCATTTT
>TRBJ1-5|15|TRBV7-8|.|.
CASSREDSSNQPQHF
TGTGCCAGCAGTAGAGAGGACAGCAGCAATCAGCCCCAGCATTTT
>TRBJ1-1|12|TRBV5-4|TRBD1|.
CASSIPDRQAFF
TGTGCCAGCAGCATTCCGGACAGGCAAGCTTTCTTT
>TRBJ1-3|15|TRBV6-1|.|.
CASRGWGRAGNTIYF
TGTGCCAGTCGAGGATGGGGGAGGGCTGGAAACACCATATATTTT
>TRBJ1-1|16|TRBV4-1|.|.
CASSLGGMIVPDEAFF
TGCGCCAGCAGCCTGGGGGGTATGATAGTCCCAGATGAAGCTTTCTTT
>TRBJ2-7|16|TRBV4-1|TRBD1|.
CASSQDGTGLSYEQYF
TGCGCCAGCAGCCAAGACGGGACAGGGCTCTCCTACGAGCAGTACTTC
>TRBJ2-7|15|TRBV10-3|.|.
CAISGPPGTNYEQYF
TGTGCCATCAGTGGGCCGCCGGGCACTAACTACGAGCAGTACTTC
>TRBJ1-4|15|TRBV4-1|.|.
CASSQEWRNWEKLFF
TGCGCCAGCAGCCAAGAGTGGAGGAACTGGGAAAAACTGTTTTTT
>TRBJ2-2|17|TRBV27|.|.
CASSPTGGGWNTGELFF
TGTGCCAGCAGTCCAACCGGAGGAGGATGGAACACCGGGGAGCTGTTTTTT
>TRBJ2-1|13|TRBV4-1|.|.
CASSQELNNEQFF
TGCGCCAGCAGCCAAGAGTTGAACAATGAGCAGTTCTTC
>TRBJ2-1|14|TRBV7-6|TRBD2|.
CASRLGAGRNEQFF
TGTGCCAGCAGGCTAGGGGCCGGGAGGAATGAGCAGTTCTTC
>TRBJ1-2|14|TRBV15|.|.
CATSSRTANYGYTF
TGTGCCACCAGCTCCCGGACAGCGAACTATGGCTACACCTTC
>TRBJ1-2|12|TRBV15|.|few
CATSREGYGYTF
TGTGCCACCAGCAGGGAAGGCTATGGCTACACCTTC
>TRBJ2-2|13|TRBV6-4|.|.
CASSDTSTGELFF
TGTGCCAGCAGTGACACTAGCACCGGGGAGCTGTTTTTT
>TRBJ1-2|13|TRBV7-9|.|.
CASSLGRAARYTF
TGTGCCAGCAGCTTAGGTCGGGCAGCCCGCTACACCTTC
>TRBJ2-5|13|TRBV18|.|.
CASSPPGQETQYF
TGTGCCAGCTCACCACCTGGACAAGAGACCCAGTACTTC
>TRBJ1-2|16|TRBV7-9|.|.
CASSLAREITNYGYTF
TGTGCCAGCAGCTTAGCCAGGGAAATTACTAACTATGGCTACACCTTC